This T cell receptor beta chain was identified in a study of identical twins. Whole-study findings and limits: In monozygotic twins, models underestimated the sharing of out-of-frame TCR alpha. Analyses of zero insertions could be partly confounded by invariant MAIT and iNKT cells. Cord blood beta clonotypes that were abundant carried fewer insertions, and memory repertoires showed no such trend.

cDNA molecules carried unique molecular identifiers, and template switching added a universal primer site. One entry per CDR3 protein results from TCRdb running MiXCR on the 5' RACE reads. This sample has 700,000 to 950,000 distinct CDR3 sequences; more than 9% occur once, and the top ten carry around 1.5%. The CDR3 extends over 13 amino acids. Germline CDR1 SQVTM, CDR2 ANQGSEA. The V gene lost 6 bases and the J gene lost 1 base, with 10 bases spanning the gap. On this clonotype: Its antigen remains unknown.

These data also featured in a second study, about yellow fever vaccine responses in identical twins.

This chain joins TRBV29-1 and TRBJ2-1; a possible D gene is TRBD2 (6 bases). The sample taken for sequencing was PBMCs. This receptor was identified in a woman between 18 and 29 years old in good health. CDR3 sequence reads: CSVRLVSYNEQFF. The CDR3 nucleotides read TGCAGCGTGAGACTAGTATCCTACAATGAGCAGTTCTTC.